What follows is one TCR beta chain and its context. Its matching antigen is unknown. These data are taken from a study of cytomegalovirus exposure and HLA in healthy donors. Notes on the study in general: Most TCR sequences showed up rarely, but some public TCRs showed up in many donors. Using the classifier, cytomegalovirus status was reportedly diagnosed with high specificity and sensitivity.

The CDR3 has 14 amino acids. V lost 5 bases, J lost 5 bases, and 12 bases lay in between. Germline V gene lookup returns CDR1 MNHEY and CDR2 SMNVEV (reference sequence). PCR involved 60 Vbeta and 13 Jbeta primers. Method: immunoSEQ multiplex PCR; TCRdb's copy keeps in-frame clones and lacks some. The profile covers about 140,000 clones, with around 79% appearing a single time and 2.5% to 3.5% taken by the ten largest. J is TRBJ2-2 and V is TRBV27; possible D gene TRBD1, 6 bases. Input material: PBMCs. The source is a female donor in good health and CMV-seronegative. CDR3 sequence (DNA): TGTGCCAGCAGTCTGGCGAGGGGGACCGGGGAGCTGTTTTTT. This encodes CASSLARGTGELFF.